This record concerns one T cell receptor (beta chain) sequence. As yet, its antigen is unknown. This sample's TCRbeta library carried unique molecular identifier barcodes. TCRdb itself ran the PCR reads through MiXCR, one entry per CDR3 protein. The profile shows under 750,000 distinct CDR3 sequences, about 23% of them singletons. This record belongs to a study of T-cell reconstitution after alpha-beta-depleted transplantation in children. Study results and caveats: Surviving thymic progenitors and recipient T cells were the source of high TCRbeta diversity at day 60 in some patients. After transplant, at about two months, alpha-beta T cells were reportedly derived from several hundred expanded graft clones. When one year had passed after transplant, most T-cell counts and diversity came from newly produced T cells.

V gave up 5 bases and J gave up 0 bases; unmatched junction bases: 7. CDR1 and CDR2 (germline): SGHTA, FQGNSA. The CDR3 contains 16 residues. The sequence was obtained from a boy in the first two years of life who had a stem cell transplant for acute myeloid leukemia, so the T cells may come from the graft donor. This material consisted of PBMCs, mostly from graft donor cells, taken 360 days after TCRalphabeta/CD19-depleted stem cell transplant. The genes are TRBV7-2 and TRBJ2-3, with TRBD1 identical over 8 bases. The CDR3 sequence: CASSPRTGTSTDTQYF. DNA for the CDR3: TGTGCCAGCAGCCCCCGGACAGGGACTAGCACAGATACGCAGTATTTT.